Below, 16 T cell receptor beta chains from the same sample are listed, as sequenced in a study of tumor and adjacent non-tumor tissue in lung cancer. RNA was extracted from bulk tissue without any cell sorting. Three rounds of nested PCR, following a modified ARM-PCR protocol, produced the TCRbeta library. Each CDR3 protein is one row after TCRdb ran MiXCR on the multiplex PCR reads. The sample lists roughly 81,000 distinct CDR3 sequences, about 66% occurring once. Sequencing was done on a sample of lung tumor tissue. The receptors stem from a man between 65 and 85 years old with non-small cell lung cancer.

The chain employs TRBV29-1 and TRBJ2-1, with a weak D call TRBD2 (5 bases). This CDR3 spans 12 amino acids. Trimming pared 8 bases from V and 12 bases from J, leaving 20 bases between. The germline gives CDR1 SQVTM, CDR2 ANQGSEA. The CDR3 region is CSFARSEGGQFF. The CDR3 DNA sequence: TGCAGCTTTGCGAGAAGCGAGGGTGGGCAGTTCTTC.

Details on this clonotype: The CDR3 does not end in the conserved phenylalanine or tryptophan, so this is likely a read error. CDR3 coding DNA: TGTGCCAGCAGTGCCAGGGGTGGCTATGGCTACACCTCC. The encoded protein is CASSARGGYGYTS. V gene TRBV28 combines with J gene TRBJ1-2; possible D gene TRBD1, 6 bases. The length of the CDR3 is 13 residues. The V gene's germline CDR1 is MDHEN and CDR2 SYDVKM. Trimming shortened V by 5 bases and J by 4 bases, and 11 bases separated the two germline ends.

This clonotype was seen at least ten times. The V call is TRBV14, the J call TRBJ2-1, with a weak D call TRBD1 (6 bases). The CDR3 runs to 17 residues. Germline values: CDR1 SGHDN, CDR2 FVKESK. Trimming left V 2 bases short and J 9 bases short, with 23 bases between. CDR3 loop: CASSQSQGHNLPREQFF. In DNA form, the CDR3 reads TGTGCCAGCAGCCAATCACAGGGCCATAACCTTCCCCGTGAGCAGTTCTTC.

The CDR3 nucleotides are TGCAGTGCTATGGGACTAGCGGGAATAAACTACAATGAGCAGTTCTTC. This codes for CSAMGLAGINYNEQFF. The genes are TRBV20-1 and TRBJ2-1, with 13 bases identical to TRBD2. CDR1 DFQATT and CDR2 SNEGSKA come from the germline V gene (reference sequence). The ends lost 4 bases at V and 3 bases at J; junction bases unmatched: 6. The CDR3 runs to 16 residues.

A remark on this clonotype: The junction and the germline gene differ at one end; a read error may be behind it. The rearrangement links TRBV11-3 to TRBJ2-5, with D perhaps given as TRBD1 or TRBD2 (5 bases each). CDR1 is SGHNT and CDR2 is YENEEA in the germline V gene. The CDR3 loop spans 13 amino acids. In DNA form, the CDR3 reads TGTGCCGGCAGCCCAGGCTTGGGGGATACCCAGTACTTC. Its protein is CAGSPGLGDTQYF.

This clonotype occurred once. Compared with germline, one end of the junction differs, possibly owing to a read error. The chain has TRBV11-1 and TRBJ1-1; possible D gene TRBD1, 5 bases. The CDR3 loop spans 15 amino acids. Germline-derived CDR1 and CDR2 are SGHAT and FQDESV (reference sequence). The CDR3 sequence is CASSLIGARDTEAFF. CDR3 bases: TGTGCTAGCAGCTTGATCGGGGCCAGAGACACTGAAGCTTTCTTT. Full variable domain (rest looked up from reference TRBV11-1 and TRBJ1-1): EAEVAQSPRYKITEKSQAVAFWCDPISGHATLYWYRQILGQGPELLVQFQDESVVDDSQLPKDRFSAERLKGVDSTLKIQPAELGDSAMYLCASSLIGARDTEAFFGQGTRLTVV.

The sample holds many counts of this clonotype. This sequence joins TRBV28 and TRBJ2-5, with 10 bases that match TRBD2. The CDR3 sequence is 16 residues long. CDR1 and CDR2 (germline): MDHEN, SYDVKM. The ends lost 5 bases at V and 1 base at J; junction bases unmatched: 7. The CDR3 nucleotides are TGTGCCAGCAGTGATGGGGCTAGCGGGGGCCAAGAGACCCAGTACTTC. Amino acids: CASSDGASGGQETQYF.

Worth noting for this clonotype: A much larger clone differs by one base, so this may be a read error. This chain links TRBV14 with TRBJ2-3; weak D call: TRBD1 (5 bases). Per germline, CDR1 SGHDN and CDR2 FVKESK. CDR3 length: 14 amino acids. CDR3 protein: CTSSQGALTDTQYF. Written as DNA, the CDR3 is TGTACCAGCAGCCAAGGGGCCTTAACAGATACGCAGTATTTT.

Remarks on this clonotype: A much larger clone lies one base from this, so it may be a read error. The J gene is TRBJ2-1, the V gene TRBV6-1; the D is unclear. Germline V gives CDR1 MNHNS, CDR2 SASEGT. This CDR3 is built from 12 residues. Here the CDR3 reads CTSSPLNNEQFF. The CDR3 nucleotides are TGTACCAGCAGCCCCCTTAACAATGAGCAGTTCTTC.

This clonotype came up many times. The chain is built from TRBV6-1 and TRBJ1-4, with D perhaps matching TRBD1 (5 bases). Germline CDR1 is MNHNS and CDR2 is SASEGT. The CDR3 is 13 amino acids. V dropped 0 bases and J dropped 10 bases, with 9 bases sitting between them. The DNA for the CDR3 is TGTGCCAGCAGTGAAGCGCTTCAGGGAAAACTGTTTTTT. Amino acid sequence: CASSEALQGKLFF.

On this clonotype itself: This is likely a read error, given that the CDR3 carries no conserved phenylalanine or tryptophan at its end. This chain uses TRBV5-1 with TRBJ2-1, with 9 bases identical to TRBD1. Germline V lookup: CDR1 SGHRS, CDR2 YFSETQ. V lost 0 bases to trimming and J lost 6 bases; unmatched junction nucleotides: 7. CDR3 size: 16 residues. CDR3 nucleotide sequence: TGCGCCAGCAGCTTGGTGGCTCAGACAGGGGGCAATGAGCAGTTCCTC. Protein product: CASSLVAQTGGNEQFL.

This clonotype turned up a few times. One end of the junction varies from germline; a read error may be responsible. CDR3 region: CNVGELGNTGELLF. The CDR3 DNA follows: TGCAACGTTGGCGAACTAGGAAACACCGGGGAGCTGCTTTTT. The gene calls are TRBV29-1 and TRBJ2-2, with D tentatively TRBD2 (5 bases). Germline-derived CDR1 and CDR2 are SQVTM and ANQGSEA. The CDR3 consists of 14 residues.

Worth noting for this clonotype: One end of the junction is discordant with germline, which a read error may explain. The chain employs TRBV11-2 and TRBJ2-4, with TRBD2 identical over 13 bases. Germline-derived CDR1 and CDR2 are SGHAT and FQNNGV. CDR3 length: 18 residues. The CDR3, as DNA: TGTGTCAGCAGCCAGGGGACTAGCGGGACCAGGCGTTCAAACATACAGTACTTC. Its protein product is CVSSQGTSGTRRSNIQYF.

Regarding this clonotype: This clone may be a read error of a much larger clone one base away. The gene calls are TRBV20-1 and TRBJ2-5, with 7 bases lining up with TRBD2. Germline V lookup: CDR1 DFQATT, CDR2 SNEGSKA (reference sequence). The CDR3 loop spans 15 amino acids. The CDR3 region has the DNA TGCGGTGCTACGTCCTGGGACTATGGGGAAGAGACCCAGTACTTC. It specifies CGATSWDYGEETQYF.

This clonotype was seen more than once but under ten times. A much larger clone differs from this one at a single base, so this may be a read error. V is TRBV4-1 and J is TRBJ2-3; D is perhaps TRBD2 (5 bases). The CDR3 runs 15 residues. CDR1 is MGHRA, CDR2 YSYEKL, per germline. The CDR3 region is CASSQEGTVRDTQCF. CDR3 DNA: TGCGCCAGCAGCCAAGAAGGTACGGTGAGGGATACGCAGTGTTTT.

The gene calls are TRBV5-1 and TRBJ2-1, with TRBD2 identical over 10 bases. The CDR3 has 16 amino acids. Per germline, CDR1 SGHRS and CDR2 YFSETQ. V lost 2 bases and J lost 4; bases outside the gene matches: 6. The CDR3 DNA reads TGCGCCAGCAGCTTCGCTAGCGGGAGCAAATACAATGAGCAGTTCTTC. Amino acid sequence: CASSFASGSKYNEQFF.